The text below deals with one T cell receptor beta chain. The assay was immunoSEQ multiplex PCR, and TCRdb's table has in-frame clones only and misses some. The data show under 90,000 clones, approximately 80% seen once. The data derive from a study of blood T cell repertoires in COVID-19. Germline V gives CDR1 MDHEN, CDR2 SYDVKM. CDR3 size: 17 residues. The J segment lost 6 bases and the V segment lost 5 bases, leaving 16 bases of the junction unmatched. Input material: peripheral blood. This clonotype was obtained from a human donor in a cohort sampled during active COVID-19. The chain recombines TRBV28 with TRBJ2-7; 10 nucleotides line up with TRBD2. CDR3 nucleotide sequence: TGTGCCAGCAGTATCCCATATCTAGCGGGGGTCCCAGGCGAGCAGTACTTC. Amino acid sequence: CASSIPYLAGVPGEQYF.